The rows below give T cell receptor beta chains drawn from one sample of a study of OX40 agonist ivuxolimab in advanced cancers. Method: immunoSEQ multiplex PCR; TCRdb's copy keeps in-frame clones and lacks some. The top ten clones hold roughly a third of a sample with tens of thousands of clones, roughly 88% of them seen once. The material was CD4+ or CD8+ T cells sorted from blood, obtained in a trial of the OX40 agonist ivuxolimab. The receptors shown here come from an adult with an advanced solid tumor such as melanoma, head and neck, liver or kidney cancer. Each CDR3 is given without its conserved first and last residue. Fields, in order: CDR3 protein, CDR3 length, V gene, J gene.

ATSRDSNNEQY,11,TRBV15,TRBJ2-7
ASSPRDRVRETQY,13,TRBV21-1,TRBJ2-5
ASGPGISGANVLT,13,TRBV12-5,TRBJ2-6
ATTSSYEQY,9,TRBV6-1,TRBJ2-7
ASSQEQRGTEAF,12,TRBV6-4,TRBJ1-1
ASSIDSTGGNYEQY,14,TRBV19,TRBJ2-7
ASSLGSDAGEQY,12,TRBV5-5,TRBJ2-7
ASSQGTQGSWATEAF,15,TRBV4-3,TRBJ1-1
ASSLVPGGSGTEAF,14,TRBV13,TRBJ1-1
ASSLGQFYGYT,11,TRBV11-2,TRBJ1-2
ASSLVSDRGRETQY,14,TRBV7-9,TRBJ2-5
ASSLAQGIGYEKLF,14,TRBV7-9,TRBJ1-4
SVEARDLSYNEQF,13,TRBV29-1,TRBJ2-1
ASSFASGSNWF,11,TRBV5-4,TRBJ2-1
ASSLNGGRVSNEQF,14,TRBV27,TRBJ2-1
ASSAGGLENIQY,12,TRBV9,TRBJ2-4
ASRDRDSHEQY,11,TRBV5-5,TRBJ2-7
ASSGTSGSYYEQY,13,TRBV2,TRBJ2-7
ATSIGLGNNEQF,12,TRBV15,TRBJ2-1
ASSLGTADEQY,11,TRBV11-2,TRBJ2-7
ASSPRQRVVSNEQF,14,TRBV7-9,TRBJ2-1
ASSVGGRGLYNEQF,14,TRBV9,TRBJ2-1
ASSYLLPLDGDGYT,14,TRBV6-5,TRBJ1-2
ASSHLTGGHEQY,12,TRBV7-9,TRBJ2-7
ASSVGTAAQY,10,TRBV7-9,TRBJ2-3
ASSRQEGETQY,11,TRBV6-4,TRBJ2-5
ASSSSTGVYNEQF,13,TRBV27,TRBJ2-1
ASSQAGLADTGELF,14,TRBV4-1,TRBJ2-2
ASSVGGSGRYEQY,13,TRBV9,TRBJ2-7
ASTETSGGQETQY,13,TRBV7-7,TRBJ2-5
ATSSDMARGKKDYGYT,16,TRBV15,TRBJ1-2
ASSLWGGPDTQY,12,TRBV7-8,TRBJ2-3
ASSRATGGNDEKLF,14,TRBV5-6,TRBJ1-4
ASKGVGLEQY,10,TRBV9,TRBJ2-7
SVDWTSGRNTDTQY,14,TRBV29-1,TRBJ2-3
AIRRTSGNSSNEQF,14,TRBV10-3,TRBJ2-1
TSSPTSGPYGYT,12,TRBV14,TRBJ1-2
ASSLGYTGRKSYEQY,15,TRBV7-8,TRBJ2-7
ASSPAARQGAYEQY,14,TRBV6-6,TRBJ2-7
AISESIQVSNQPQH,14,TRBV10-3,TRBJ1-5
ASTFGLNTEAF,11,TRBV7-2,TRBJ1-1
ASSIPTGGSYNEQF,14,TRBV6-7,TRBJ2-1
ASSAGLETQY,10,TRBV7-9,TRBJ2-5
ASSHGSNTGELF,12,TRBV27,TRBJ2-2
ASSGGLYEKLF,11,TRBV19,TRBJ1-4
ASSNSGRAYEQF,12,TRBV11-3,TRBJ2-1
ASSQERGSSDEQY,13,TRBV4-1,TRBJ2-7
ASTPSGRMETQY,12,TRBV19,TRBJ2-5
ASSLVLGENTEAF,13,TRBV7-2,TRBJ1-1
AISEGGETQY,10,TRBV10-3,TRBJ2-5
ASSYSNGYYEQY,12,TRBV6-6,TRBJ2-7
ASSLESGRVYEQY,13,TRBV11-2,TRBJ2-7
ASSIAGPPSVSYEQY,15,TRBV19,TRBJ2-7
ASSPSPSGRVNTGELF,16,TRBV7-6,TRBJ2-2
ASSADSYTDTQY,12,TRBV5-1,TRBJ2-3